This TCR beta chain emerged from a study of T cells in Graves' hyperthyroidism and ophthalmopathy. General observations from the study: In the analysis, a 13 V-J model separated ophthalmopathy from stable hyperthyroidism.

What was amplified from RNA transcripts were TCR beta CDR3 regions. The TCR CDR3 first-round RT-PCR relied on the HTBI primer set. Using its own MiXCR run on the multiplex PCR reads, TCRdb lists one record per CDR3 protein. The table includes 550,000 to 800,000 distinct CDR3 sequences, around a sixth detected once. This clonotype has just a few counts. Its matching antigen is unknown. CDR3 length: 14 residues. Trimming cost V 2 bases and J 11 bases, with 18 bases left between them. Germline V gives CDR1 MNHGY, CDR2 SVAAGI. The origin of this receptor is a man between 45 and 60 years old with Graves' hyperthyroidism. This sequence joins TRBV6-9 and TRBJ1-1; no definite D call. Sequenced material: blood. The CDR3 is CASSYKNWRAKAFF. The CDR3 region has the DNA TGTGCCAGCAGTTATAAAAACTGGAGGGCTAAGGCTTTCTTT.